This entry is about one T cell receptor beta chain. The data stem from a study of cytomegalovirus exposure and HLA in healthy donors. CDR1 and CDR2 (germline): MNHNS, SASEGT. V lost 6 bases, J lost 4 bases, and 7 bases lay in between. The CDR3 length is 11 residues. The PCR contained 60 Vbeta and 13 Jbeta primers. TCRdb's table, derived via immunoSEQ multiplex PCR, lists solely in-frame clones and lacks some. The sample records under 150,000 clones, 70% to 90% being singletons. The origin of this receptor is a woman between 40 and 55 years old in good health and CMV-seropositive. The chain joins TRBV6-1 to TRBJ2-7; D remains ambiguous. Sequenced input: PBMCs. The CDR3 DNA sequence: TGTGCCAGCAGAGGAGATTACGAGCAGTACTTC. Translated, it gives CASRGDYEQYF.